This TCR beta chain emerged from a study of blood T cell repertoires in COVID-19. Across the study: The samples span acute and convalescent COVID-19 from the United States, Italy and Spain. The cDNA or gDNA used as material had been derived from T cells, B-cell-depleted T cells, or PBMCs.

The CDR3 length is 16 residues. The germline CDR1 and CDR2 sequences are LNHNV and YYDKDF (reference sequence). The trim removed 1 base at V and 4 bases at J, leaving 7 bases unmatched. Per the original methods: Amplification with reference gene primers provided the estimates of nucleated cell counts. This table comes from immunoSEQ multiplex PCR, and its TCRdb copy is limited to in-frame clones, with some not included. That table furnishes V, J and clone size, whereas the DNA furnished D and trimming. The sample lists over 45,000 clones, 82% occurring once. The V and J genes are TRBV15 and TRBJ1-2, with TRBD1 identical over 9 bases. Sequencing input: peripheral blood. The TCR was taken from a man in his forties with acute or convalescent COVID-19. The CDR3 loop is CATSRGTRDRVYGYTF. CDR3 bases: TGTGCCACCAGCAGAGGGACCCGGGACAGGGTCTATGGCTACACCTTC.